This T cell receptor (beta chain) came from a study of blood T cells in healthy people across ages. A second PCR of 7 to 11 cycles used a sample-barcoded 5' primer and a J-beta primer mix. TCRdb passed the 5' RACE reads through MiXCR, listing each CDR3 protein once. This sample has 700,000 or so distinct CDR3 sequences, with around 38% found just once. Trimming cost V 0 bases and J 2 bases; bases outside gene matches: 10. The CDR3 is 18 amino acids. Per the germline V gene, CDR1 is SGHRS and CDR2 is YFSETQ. Extractions gave at least 5.5 micrograms of total RNA per sample. Material: blood. The chain couples TRBV5-1 to TRBJ2-1; 8 bases match TRBD2. This receptor was taken from a man aged 80 or over in good health. The CDR3 region has the DNA TGCGCCAGCAGCTTGGGGGGTGCTAGCGGGCAAACCTACAATGAGCAGTTCTTC. It is translated as CASSLGGASGQTYNEQFF. The variable domain in full, with the rest retrieved from reference TRBV5-1 and TRBJ2-1, is KAGVTQTPRYLIKTRGQQVTLSCSPISGHRSVSWYQQTPGQGLQFLFEYFSETQRNKGNFPGRFSGRQFSNSRSEMNVSTLELGDSALYLCASSLGGASGQTYNEQFFGPGTRLTVL.